A single sample is the source of the 27 T cell receptor beta chains below, sequenced in a study of blood T cell repertoires in COVID-19. TCRdb's table, derived via immunoSEQ multiplex PCR, lists solely in-frame clones and lacks some. Of tens of thousands of clones listed, roughly 90% are singletons. The sequencing input was peripheral blood. All receptors derive from a woman in her forties or fifties with active or convalescent COVID-19.

The chain joins TRBV3-1 (or the pseudogene TRBV3-2) to TRBJ1-5; perhaps TRBD1 as D (5 bases). The V end was cut by 0 bases, the J end by 6 bases, with 9 bases between. From germline, CDR1 is LGHDT and CDR2 YNNKEL (reference sequence). The CDR3 contains 14 residues. The CDR3 sequence: CASSQESGGQPQHF. Here the CDR3 DNA reads TGTGCCAGCAGCCAAGAGTCCGGGGGTCAGCCCCAGCATTTT.

For the CDR3, the DNA is TGTGCCAGCAGCTCCAGGGGGCAGGCGCCCTACAATGAGCAGTTCTTC. Its translation: CASSSRGQAPYNEQFF. The chain links TRBV13 to TRBJ2-1, with 8 bases lining up with TRBD1. J lost 2 bases, V lost 4 bases, and 7 bases had no gene match. The germline gives CDR1 PRHDT, CDR2 FYEKMQ (reference sequence). The CDR3 extends over 16 amino acids.

The rearrangement links TRBV18 to TRBJ2-4, with D uncertain. V was pared by 1 base and J by 0 bases, with 7 bases between. This CDR3 spans 15 amino acids. Germline V CDR1 and CDR2: KGHSH, LQKENI. The CDR3 DNA follows: TGTGCCAGCTCACCACGAGATTTAGCCAAAAACATTCAGTACTTC. This encodes CASSPRDLAKNIQYF.

Only a few counts were recorded for this clone. The rearrangement links TRBV19 to TRBJ2-2, with a possible D match to TRBD2 (5 bases). Trimming removed 0 bases at V and 8 bases at J, with 7 bases between. Germline lookup yields CDR1 LNHDA and CDR2 SQIVND (reference sequence). The CDR3 extends over 13 amino acids. The CDR3 nucleotides are TGTGCCAGTAGTATAGATAGAGGGGGGGAGCTGTTTTTT. It yields the protein CASSIDRGGELFF.

CDR3 region: CAIYSNQPQHF. CDR3 in DNA: TGCGCCATCTATAGCAATCAGCCCCAGCATTTT. The chain recombines TRBV23-1 with TRBJ1-5; no clear D gene. TRBV23-1 is an ORF, and what it does is uncertain. The CDR3 covers 11 residues. The ends were cut back, 10 bases at V and 0 bases at J, with 4 bases in the middle.

The rearrangement links TRBV6-1 to TRBJ2-2, with 13 bases that match TRBD2. In germline, CDR1 is MNHNS, CDR2 SASEGT. This CDR3 spans 17 amino acids. V was clipped by 3 bases and J by 4 bases; unmatched bases: 5. CDR3 residues: CASSEGLAGTITGELFF. The CDR3 coding sequence is TGTGCCAGCAGTGAGGGACTAGCGGGAACCATCACCGGGGAGCTGTTTTTT.

This clone turned up a few times. The chain joins TRBV6-5 to TRBJ1-6; a weak D match, TRBD1 (5 bases). Germline assignment: CDR1 MNHEY and CDR2 SVGAGI. The CDR3 contains 15 residues. Trimming pared 6 bases from V and 7 bases from J, leaving 16 bases between. CDR3 nucleotides: TGTGCCAGCAGCACTCGTGCGGACACGAATTCACCCCTCCACTTT. Protein: CASSTRADTNSPLHF.

This chain uses TRBV2 with TRBJ2-5, with 11 nucleotides matching TRBD2. The CDR3 spans 14 residues. Looked up from germline, CDR1 is SNHLY and CDR2 is FYNNEI. V lost 6 bases and J lost 4; bases outside the gene matches: 4. DNA for the CDR3: TGTGCCAGCAGGAACGGACTAGCGGGAGAGACCCAGTACTTC. Protein product: CASRNGLAGETQYF.

The chain links TRBV30 to TRBJ2-3; 7 nucleotides align to TRBD2. The CDR3 is made up of 13 amino acids. Trimming cost V 3 bases and J 4 bases; bases outside gene matches: 4. CDR1 and CDR2 from the germline V gene are GTSNPN and SVGIG (reference sequence). This chain's CDR3 is CAWSGRSADTQYF. The CDR3 DNA is TGTGCCTGGAGCGGGAGGAGTGCAGATACGCAGTATTTT.

The rearrangement joins TRBV27 to TRBJ1-2; TRBD1 matches 8 bases. Germline CDR1 MNHEY, CDR2 SMNVEV (reference sequence). This CDR3 is 13 amino acids long. V was pared by 5 bases and J by 8 bases, with 7 bases of the junction left unmatched. DNA of the CDR3: TGTGCCAGCAGTCGGCAGGGGGCAGGAGGCTACACCTTC. It specifies CASSRQGAGGYTF.

About this clone itself: A read error likely explains this, since a far larger clone differs by one base. This CDR3 is CASSYSSGWRETQYF. The CDR3 region has the DNA TGTGCCAGCAGTTACTCTAGCGGGTGGAGGGAGACCCAGTACTTC. The V gene is TRBV6-6, the J gene TRBJ2-5; 7 positions match TRBD2. The CDR3 totals 15 residues. Germline assignment: CDR1 MNHNY and CDR2 SVGAGI (reference sequence). The junction had 6 bases not matched to a gene; V was cut back by 0 bases and J by 5 bases.

The gene calls are TRBV30 and TRBJ2-4; TRBD1 agrees at 11 bases. With 1 base clipped from V and 8 bases from J, the junction kept 13 bases outside the gene matches. The CDR3 consists of 17 residues. CDR1 and CDR2 (germline): GTSNPN, SVGIG (reference sequence). The CDR3: CAWSARTGGPNGDIQYF. CDR3 DNA sequence: TGTGCCTGGAGTGCCCGGACAGGGGGCCCGAACGGAGACATTCAGTACTTC.

This clone was seen a single time. Other DNA sequences of this sample code for an identical CDR3. The V gene is TRBV18, the J gene TRBJ1-2, with TRBD1 matching over 7 bases. The germline gives CDR1 KGHSH, CDR2 LQKENI. The CDR3 totals 13 residues. The junction had 3 bases not matched to a gene; V was cut back by 6 bases and J by 2 bases. The CDR3 sequence: CASSPDRNYGYTF. CDR3 DNA: TGTGCCAGCTCCCCGGACAGGAACTATGGCTACACCTTC.

The V gene is TRBV6-4, the J gene TRBJ2-2; possible D gene TRBD2, 6 bases. The V end lost 0 bases, the J end lost 1 base, and 12 bases lay between the germline ends. The CDR3 spans 17 residues. CDR1 is MRHNA, CDR2 SNTAGT, per germline. The CDR3 loop is CASSDSGHSGNTGELFF. In DNA, the CDR3 is TGTGCCAGCAGTGACTCAGGGCATAGCGGGAACACCGGGGAGCTGTTTTTT.

This chain connects TRBV9 to TRBJ1-2; 8 bases are a match to TRBD1. J gave up 8 bases and V 2 bases, and 11 bases lay outside the gene matches. Germline V gives CDR1 SGDLS, CDR2 YYNGEE. This CDR3 has 15 residues. DNA of the CDR3: TGTGCCAGCAGCGTCCGGACAGGGCAGGAAGGGGGCTACACCTTC. Protein sequence: CASSVRTGQEGGYTF.

J is TRBJ2-4 and V is TRBV27; 10 bases match TRBD1. The CDR3 is 15 amino acids. Unmatched junction bases numbered 5, after V lost 4 bases and J lost 5 bases. Germline V CDR1 and CDR2: MNHEY, SMNVEV (reference sequence). In nucleotides, the CDR3 is TGTGCCAGCAGTTCTAGAGGACAGGGGGAAAACATTCAGTACTTC. Translation: CASSSRGQGENIQYF.

The chain has TRBV12-3 or TRBV12-4 and TRBJ1-2; maybe TRBD1 (6 bases). The length of the CDR3 is 12 residues. Trimming took 5 bases from V and 5 from J, leaving 9 bases between them. For the CDR3, the DNA is TGTGCCAGCAGTCCAACAGGGTATGGCTACACCTTC. Protein sequence: CASSPTGYGYTF.

The rearrangement uses TRBV5-1 and TRBJ1-4, with 7 bases lining up with TRBD1. The CDR3 has 16 residues. From germline, CDR1 is SGHRS and CDR2 YFSETQ. Losses at the gene ends were 3 bases for V and 4 bases for J; bases not matched to a gene: 9. CDR3 in DNA: TGCGCCAGCAGCTGGGCCGGCGGGACAGTTAATGAAAAACTGTTTTTT. It is translated as CASSWAGGTVNEKLFF.

The chain combines TRBV11-3 with TRBJ2-3; D uncertain. This CDR3 has 14 residues. The V gene lost 4 bases and the J gene lost 3 bases, with 11 bases spanning the gap. The V gene's germline CDR1 is SGHNT and CDR2 YENEEA. The CDR3: CASSYGSGTDTQYF. CDR3 in DNA: TGTGCCAGCAGCTACGGGTCCGGGACAGATACGCAGTATTTT.

V gene TRBV5-1 combines with J gene TRBJ2-1; unclear D gene. The V end was cut by 0 bases, the J end by 5 bases, with 6 bases between. The germline V gene encodes CDR1 SGHRS and CDR2 YFSETQ. This CDR3 has 13 residues. CDR3 amino acids: CASSLEADNEQFF. The CDR3 coding sequence is TGCGCCAGCAGCTTGGAAGCTGACAATGAGCAGTTCTTC.

This rearrangement joins TRBV30 to TRBJ2-7, with TRBD1 as a possible D gene (5 bases). CDR3 size: 14 residues. Germline CDR1 is GTSNPN and CDR2 is SVGIG (reference sequence). V was pared by 0 bases and J by 1 base, with 10 bases between. This CDR3 reads CAWSVTGYSYEQYF. The CDR3 DNA reads TGTGCCTGGAGTGTAACAGGCTATTCCTACGAGCAGTACTTC.

As DNA, the CDR3 is TGTGCCAGTAGACCCGGGACAAGTCTCTACGAGCAGTACTTC. Protein: CASRPGTSLYEQYF. The rearrangement joins TRBV19 to TRBJ2-7; a weak D match, TRBD1 (6 bases). The CDR3 sequence is 14 residues long. CDR1 is LNHDA and CDR2 is SQIVND in the germline V gene (reference sequence). V was clipped by 6 bases and J by 3 bases, with 15 bases between them.

This chain uses TRBV7-9 with TRBJ1-1; possible D gene TRBD1, 5 bases. The CDR3 totals 15 residues. The ends were cut back, 4 bases at V and 0 bases at J, with 12 bases in the middle. Germline V gives CDR1 SEHNR, CDR2 FQNEAQ (reference sequence). As DNA, the CDR3 is TGTGCCAGCAGCTCGGGCGGGACGGTGAACACTGAAGCTTTCTTT. It yields the protein CASSSGGTVNTEAFF.

The rearrangement uses TRBV9 and TRBJ1-5; TRBD1 is a possible D gene (6 bases). Trimming removed 4 bases at V and 0 bases at J, with 14 bases between. CDR1 and CDR2 from the germline V gene are SGDLS and YYNGEE. The CDR3 length is 16 residues. The CDR3 DNA follows: TGTGCCAGCAGCTCAGGGGCTGGGTATAGCAATCAGCCCCAGCATTTT. Translating it yields CASSSGAGYSNQPQHF.

The gene calls are TRBV4-2 and TRBJ2-1; tentatively, D is TRBD1 (5 bases). V was shortened by 4 bases and J by 1 base, with 11 bases between the two germline ends. The germline V gene encodes CDR1 LGHNA and CDR2 YNFKEQ. The CDR3 extends over 15 amino acids. In DNA, the CDR3 is TGTGCCAGCAGCCGTCAGGGTTATTCCTACAATGAGCAGTTCTTC. Its protein product is CASSRQGYSYNEQFF.

This chain connects TRBV5-5 to TRBJ2-1; 9 nucleotides match TRBD1. Per germline, CDR1 SGHKS and CDR2 YYEKEE (reference sequence). This CDR3 contains 15 residues. J gave up 3 bases and V 3 bases, and 4 bases lay outside the gene matches. The CDR3 DNA follows: TGTGCCAGCAGCTCTACGACAGGGGGCTACAATGAGCAGTTCTTC. Amino acid sequence: CASSSTTGGYNEQFF.

This chain connects TRBV13 to TRBJ2-1; tentative D call: TRBD1 (6 bases). The CDR3 covers 15 residues. The V end was cut by 0 bases, the J end by 9 bases, with 15 bases between. CDR1 is PRHDT and CDR2 is FYEKMQ in the germline V gene (reference sequence). The CDR3 loop reads CASSLGQGRVFEQFF. The CDR3 nucleotides read TGTGCCAGCAGCTTAGGGCAGGGGAGAGTCTTTGAGCAGTTCTTC.